This T cell receptor (beta chain) was sequenced for a study of T cell responses to AZD1222 COVID-19 vaccine. Study-level results: Clonal diversity was possibly underestimated; the donors were predominantly white British and more often female. At study baseline, merely over 5 AZD1222 recipients were seropositive.

CDR3 size: 16 residues. Germline V gene data show CDR1 as LNHNV and CDR2 as YYDKDF (reference sequence). Trimming cost V 4 bases and J 6 bases, with 19 bases left between them. Comments on this clone: What it binds is unknown.

Produced via immunoSEQ multiplex PCR; TCRdb's table is partial and in-frame only. Of 140,000 to 150,000 clones in the sample, roughly 90% were seen once. This clonotype was sampled from an adult who received the AZD1222 COVID-19 vaccine. The chain uses TRBV15 and TRBJ2-1, with D perhaps TRBD1 or TRBD2 (5 bases each). Sequences were derived from peripheral blood, sampled 28 days after the second AZD1222 dose. Here the CDR3 DNA reads TGTGCCACCAGCATTCGGGGCCGAGCCCGGGCCAATGAGCAGTTCTTC. It specifies CATSIRGRARANEQFF. The full variable domain, rest sourced from reference TRBV15 and TRBJ2-1, is DAMVIQNPRYQVTQFGKPVTLSCSQTLNHNVMYWYQQKSSQAPKLLFHYYDKDFNNEADTPDNFQSRRPNTSFCFLDIRSPGLGDTAMYLCATSIRGRARANEQFFGPGTRLTVL.